This T cell receptor (beta chain) was observed in a study of Graves' ophthalmopathy and Graves' hyperthyroidism. Study at large: Pretreatment peripheral blood was obtained at initial diagnosis. Notes on the study in general: Appearing in blood as well were most expanded thyroid clonotypes above 0.001 frequency. For separating ophthalmopathy from stable hyperthyroidism, a 13-signature model gave 85% to 90% sensitivity and approximately 80% specificity.

As the template, RNA transcripts were used to amplify TCR beta CDR3 regions. Second-round multiplex PCR came after a first-round RT-PCR that employed HTBI primers. TCRdb reprocessed the multiplex PCR reads via MiXCR and lists one record per CDR3 protein. The sample has hundreds of thousands of distinct CDR3 sequences; 22% are singletons. This clonotype was seen only a few times. Its antigen is unidentified. In germline, CDR1 is SNHLY, CDR2 FYNNEI. The ends lost 6 bases at V and 1 base at J; junction bases unmatched: 7. CDR3 size: 15 residues. The specimen was peripheral blood. This clonotype originated in a woman aged 18-35 years with stable Graves' hyperthyroidism. Some clones in this sample may be carry-over from other donors' samples. J is TRBJ2-7 and V is TRBV2, with 9 bases matching TRBD1. The CDR3 DNA sequence: TGTGCCAGCAGGCGGGACAGGGCAATGTCCTACGAGCAGTACTTC. It encodes CASRRDRAMSYEQYF.